This TCR beta chain was profiled in a study of T cells in Graves' hyperthyroidism and ophthalmopathy. Study-wide background: Initial diagnosis, before any treatment, was when peripheral blood was collected.

Hyperthyroidism of Graves' type that showed no ophthalmopathy progression within 18 months was stable. Clinical symptoms, serum thyroxine, TRAb, thyroid ultrasound and orbital computed tomography established diagnosis. PBMCs were derived from 10 ml fresh peripheral blood. Germline-derived CDR1 and CDR2 are SGHTA and FQGNSA. This CDR3 region has 18 residues. The V segment lost 3 bases and the J segment 4 bases; nucleotides outside the gene matches: 15. In this sample, this clonotype turned up many times. From RNA transcripts, TCR beta CDR3 regions were amplified. First-round RT-PCR with HTBI primers amplified the TCR CDR3 region. TCRdb reprocessed the multiplex PCR reads via MiXCR and lists one record per CDR3 protein. Of 250,000 to 300,000 distinct CDR3 sequences in the sample, roughly 15% were seen once.

The specimen was blood. The clonotype originates from a woman aged 40 to 49 with Graves' hyperthyroidism. The rearrangement joins TRBV7-2 to TRBJ2-1; 7 bases line up with TRBD1. CDR3 coding DNA: TGTGCCAGCAGCTTCCGGGTAGGGGGCGGTTATTCTTACAATGAGCAGTTCTTC. Translated: CASSFRVGGGYSYNEQFF.